The 15 T cell receptor beta chains in this list originate from one sample, sequenced in a study of cytomegalovirus exposure and HLA in healthy donors. PCR used 60 Vbeta primers and 13 Jbeta primers. The repertoire was sequenced with immunoSEQ multiplex PCR; TCRdb's copy has only in-frame clones and lacks some. The sample lists 130,000 or so clones; roughly 79% were seen once. Sequencing was done on a sample of PBMCs. Source of these receptors: a woman in her forties in good health and CMV-seronegative.

This chain uses TRBV15 with TRBJ1-1, with a tentative D call TRBD1 (5 bases). V lost 5 bases and J 8 bases, leaving 15 bases between the germline ends. CDR1 is LNHNV, CDR2 YYDKDF, per germline (reference sequence). The CDR3 runs to 13 residues. The CDR3 DNA reads TGTGCCACCAGCGGCGTCCAGGGAGGAGAAGCTTTCTTT. Protein: CATSGVQGGEAFF.

The chain couples TRBV11-2 to TRBJ1-4, with D possibly being TRBD1 (6 bases). The germline V gene encodes CDR1 SGHAT and CDR2 FQNNGV. This CDR3 contains 17 residues. Trimming removed 1 base at V and 7 bases at J, with 19 bases between. The CDR3 DNA follows: TGTGCCAGCAGCTTAGGGGGGCCGGGACACAGTCGTGAAAAACTGTTTTTT. Amino acids: CASSLGGPGHSREKLFF.

Concerning this clone itself: A junction end diverges from the germline sequence, so it may reflect a read error. The J gene is TRBJ2-5, the V gene TRBV12-5; a weak D match, TRBD1 (6 bases). There are 12 residues in the CDR3. CDR1 and CDR2 from the germline V gene are LGHNT and FRNRAP. CDR3 DNA sequence: TGTGCTAGTGGTCTGAGGGGGAGTCCGGAGCACTTC. It yields the protein CASGLRGSPEHF.

This clone was counted a single time. The J gene is TRBJ1-1, the V gene TRBV7-2; tentatively, D is TRBD1 (5 bases). Trimming stripped 0 bases from V and 1 base from J, with 9 bases between. Germline V CDR1 and CDR2: SGHTA, FQGNSA. CDR3 length: 15 residues. In nucleotides, the CDR3 is TGTGCCAGCAGCTTAGCTGACAGTAGGAACACTGAAGCTTTCTTT. Encoded protein: CASSLADSRNTEAFF.

V usage is TRBV10-3 and J usage is TRBJ1-2; 9 nucleotides align to TRBD1. V was clipped by 2 bases and J by 7 bases; unmatched bases: 5. Germline loops: CDR1 ENHRY, CDR2 SYGVKD. The CDR3 is 14 amino acids. Here the CDR3 reads CAISEGQGTIGYTF. The CDR3 bases are TGTGCCATCAGTGAGGGACAGGGGACTATTGGCTACACCTTC.

The CDR3, as DNA: TGCGCCAGCAGCCCGTACAGGGGTTTTGGCACTGAAGCTTTCTTT. Protein product: CASSPYRGFGTEAFF. V gene TRBV5-1 combines with J gene TRBJ1-1; 7 bases match TRBD1. Germline-derived CDR1 and CDR2 are SGHRS and YFSETQ. The CDR3 consists of 15 residues. V gave up 4 bases and J gave up 4 bases; unmatched junction bases: 10. The full variable domain, its missing parts supplied by reference TRBV5-1 and TRBJ1-1, is KAGVTQTPRYLIKTRGQQVTLSCSPISGHRSVSWYQQTPGQGLQFLFEYFSETQRNKGNFPGRFSGRQFSNSRSEMNVSTLELGDSALYLCASSPYRGFGTEAFFGQGTRLTVV.

V gene TRBV11-2 combines with J gene TRBJ1-2; tentatively, D is TRBD1 (6 bases). Trimming pared 1 base from V and 2 bases from J, leaving 14 bases between. The CDR3 has 16 residues. Germline loops: CDR1 SGHAT, CDR2 FQNNGV. The CDR3 sequence is CASSLGVGGGNYGYTF. CDR3 DNA sequence: TGTGCCAGCAGCTTAGGCGTAGGGGGGGGCAACTATGGCTACACCTTC.

The genes are TRBV28 and TRBJ1-2, with D unclear. V lost 5 bases, J lost 4 bases, and 11 bases lay in between. Germline V gene data show CDR1 as MDHEN and CDR2 as SYDVKM. The CDR3 loop spans 13 amino acids. CDR3 residues: CASSAGKAYGYTF. The CDR3 DNA is TGTGCCAGCAGTGCGGGGAAGGCCTATGGCTACACCTTC.

The rearrangement links TRBV18 to TRBJ1-2; 9 bases agree with TRBD1. Per the germline V gene, CDR1 is KGHSH and CDR2 is LQKENI. The junction had 9 bases not matched to a gene; V was cut back by 4 bases and J by 3 bases. The CDR3 extends over 16 amino acids. As DNA, the CDR3 is TGTGCCAGCTCACGCCATACAGGGGGCGCAGACTATGGCTACACCTTC. Protein sequence: CASSRHTGGADYGYTF.

The chain employs TRBV2 and TRBJ1-1, with D maybe TRBD1 (6 bases). Germline V lookup: CDR1 SNHLY, CDR2 FYNNEI. The V and J ends lost 6 bases and 11 bases respectively, with 16 bases between them. The CDR3 runs 12 residues. DNA for the CDR3: TGTGCCAGCAGCCTGGACAGCCGACTGGCTTTCTTT. Its translation: CASSLDSRLAFF. The full variable domain, rest sourced from reference TRBV2 and TRBJ1-1, is EPEVTQTPSHQVTQMGQEVILRCVPISNHLYFYWYRQILGQKVEFLVSFYNNEISEKSEIFDDQFSVERPDGSNFTLKIRSTKLEDSAMYFCASSLDSRLAFFGQGTRLTVV.

This chain connects TRBV6-1 to TRBJ2-7, with 7 bases aligning to TRBD1. The CDR3 covers 16 residues. The trim removed 0 bases at V and 0 bases at J, leaving 5 bases unmatched. CDR1 is MNHNS and CDR2 is SASEGT in the germline V gene. DNA of the CDR3: TGTGCCAGCAGTGAAGCTGTACAGGGGAACTCCTACGAGCAGTACTTC. It encodes CASSEAVQGNSYEQYF.

This clone has only one observation. The rearrangement uses TRBV5-1 and TRBJ2-1; 11 nucleotides line up with TRBD2. The CDR3 length is 15 residues. The junction had 1 base not matched to a gene; V was cut back by 5 bases and J by 0 bases. Germline V lookup: CDR1 SGHRS, CDR2 YFSETQ. The CDR3: CASRLAGVSYNEQFF. CDR3 bases: TGCGCCAGCAGACTAGCGGGAGTCTCCTACAATGAGCAGTTCTTC.

The V call is TRBV2, the J call TRBJ1-1; perhaps TRBD1 as D (5 bases). There are 12 residues in the CDR3. Germline CDR1 reads SNHLY; CDR2 reads FYNNEI. The ends were cut back, 8 bases at V and 4 bases at J, with 11 bases in the middle. DNA for the CDR3: TGTGCCAGCCGACGGGGGGGCACTGAAGCTTTCTTT. Amino acids: CASRRGGTEAFF.

Comment on this clone: Compared with germline, one end of the junction differs, possibly owing to a read error. The chain is built from TRBV7-9 and TRBJ2-2; 7 bases map to TRBD1. This CDR3 spans 14 amino acids. Germline V gene lookup returns CDR1 SEHNR and CDR2 FQNEAQ (reference sequence). CDR3 region: CSSSLDRVPGELFF. In DNA, the CDR3 is TGTTCCAGCAGCTTAGACAGGGTCCCCGGGGAGCTGTTTTTT.

This clone appeared a single time. The V and J genes are TRBV28 and TRBJ2-7, with TRBD2 matching over 7 bases. This CDR3 is 12 amino acids long. Per the germline V gene, CDR1 is MDHEN and CDR2 is SYDVKM. The V gene end was trimmed by 4 bases and the J gene end by 9 bases; junction bases not matched to a gene: 6. The DNA for the CDR3 is TGTGCCAGCAGTTCGCTAGGGAGGGGGCAGTACTTC. Its protein product is CASSSLGRGQYF. Full variable domain (outside the CDR3, taken from reference TRBV28 and TRBJ2-7): DVKVTQSSRYLVKRTGEKVFLECVQDMDHENMFWYRQDPGLGLRLIYFSYDVKMKEKGDIPEGYSVSREKKERFSLILESASTNQTSMYLCASSSLGRGQYFGPGTRLTVT.